These 8 T cell receptor beta chains came from one sample sequenced in a study of T cell repertoires in cytomegalovirus infection. These TCRs' antigens remain unknown. MiXCR was run by TCRdb on the reads, yielding one entry per CDR3 protein. This sample has some 590,000 distinct CDR3 sequences, with almost 40% found just once. The starting material was cultured PBMCs, obtained from culture after CMV antigen stimulation. These receptors came from a human donor in good health (CMV status not recorded). Some clones in this sample may be carry-over from other donors' samples.

The V call is TRBV6-2 or TRBV6-3, the J call TRBJ2-2; tentative D call: TRBD2 (6 bases). V lost 5 bases, J lost 8 bases, and 15 bases lay in between. This CDR3 contains 14 residues. CDR1 is MNHEY, CDR2 SVGEGT, per germline. In DNA form, the CDR3 reads TGTGCCAGCAGTGCCTGGACTACCACTGGGGAGCTGTTTTTT. Its protein product is CASSAWTTTGELFF.

The chain recombines TRBV7-9 with TRBJ2-7; the D gene is possibly TRBD1 (5 bases). There are 14 residues in the CDR3. V lost 5 bases to trimming and J lost 2 bases, with 13 bases between them. CDR1 SEHNR and CDR2 FQNEAQ come from the germline V gene (reference sequence). CDR3 protein: CASSPRQKPYEQYF. The CDR3 nucleotides read TGTGCCAGCAGCCCCCGACAGAAACCCTACGAGCAGTACTTC.

The gene calls are TRBV7-6 and TRBJ1-2; possible D gene TRBD1, 5 bases. Germline CDR1 is SGHVS and CDR2 is FNYEAQ. The CDR3 has 15 residues. V lost 5 bases and J 4 bases, leaving 17 bases between the germline ends. DNA for the CDR3: TGTGCCAGCAGCCCGGGTCCAGGCGACAGCTATGGCTACACCTTC. Its protein is CASSPGPGDSYGYTF.

The CDR3 sequence is CSARRQGAKQPQHF. DNA of the CDR3: TGCAGTGCTAGAAGGCAGGGGGCGAAACAGCCCCAGCATTTT. The chain links TRBV20-1 to TRBJ1-5, with 8 bases aligning to TRBD1. Trimming removed 2 bases from V and 7 bases from J; junction bases left unmatched: 7. CDR3 length equals 14 residues. The germline V gene has CDR1 DFQATT and CDR2 SNEGSKA (reference sequence).

In regard to this clonotype: An end of the junction does not agree with germline; a read error may underlie this. The rearrangement links TRBV12-3 or TRBV12-4 to TRBJ2-7; possibly TRBD2 for D (6 bases). CDR3 size: 12 residues. CDR3 amino acids: CASRPPLGTPQF. Written as DNA, the CDR3 is TGTGCCAGCAGACCACCCCTCGGGACTCCACAATTC.

The rearrangement uses TRBV7-2 and TRBJ1-2; a possible D gene is TRBD1 (5 bases). The CDR3 spans 14 residues. Trimming pared 5 bases from V and 4 bases from J, leaving 14 bases between. The V gene's germline CDR1 is SGHTA and CDR2 FQGNSA. The chain's CDR3 is CASSNRQLSYGYTF. CDR3 coding DNA: TGTGCCAGCAGCAACCGACAGCTAAGCTATGGCTACACCTTC.

This chain uses TRBV2 with TRBJ2-3; TRBD2 agrees at 9 bases. The J segment lost 0 bases and the V segment lost 6 bases, leaving 16 bases of the junction unmatched. The CDR3 covers 19 residues. Germline lookup yields CDR1 SNHLY and CDR2 FYNNEI. The CDR3 region has the DNA TGTGCCAGCAGCCCCAGGCCGGTGATAGCGGGGGTTAGCACAGATACGCAGTATTTT. The encoded protein is CASSPRPVIAGVSTDTQYF.

The chain uses TRBV6-1 and TRBJ2-5; 7 nucleotides agree with TRBD2. There are 14 residues in the CDR3. J lost 2 bases, V lost 1 base, and 1 base had no gene match. CDR1 is MNHNS and CDR2 is SASEGT in the germline V gene. CDR3 region: CASSEVGRQETQYF. Here the CDR3 DNA reads TGTGCCAGCAGTGAAGTCGGGAGGCAAGAGACCCAGTACTTC.